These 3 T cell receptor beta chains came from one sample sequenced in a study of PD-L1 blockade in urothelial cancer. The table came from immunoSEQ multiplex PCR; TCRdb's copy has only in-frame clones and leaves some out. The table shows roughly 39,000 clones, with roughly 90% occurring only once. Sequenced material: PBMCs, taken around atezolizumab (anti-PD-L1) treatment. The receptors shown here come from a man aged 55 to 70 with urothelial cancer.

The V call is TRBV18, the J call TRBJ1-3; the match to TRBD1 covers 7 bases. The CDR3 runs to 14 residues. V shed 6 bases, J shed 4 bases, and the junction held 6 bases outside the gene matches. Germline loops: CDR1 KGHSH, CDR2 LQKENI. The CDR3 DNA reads TGTGCCAGCTCCACAGGGGTCGCCGGAAACACCATATATTTT. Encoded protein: CASSTGVAGNTIYF.

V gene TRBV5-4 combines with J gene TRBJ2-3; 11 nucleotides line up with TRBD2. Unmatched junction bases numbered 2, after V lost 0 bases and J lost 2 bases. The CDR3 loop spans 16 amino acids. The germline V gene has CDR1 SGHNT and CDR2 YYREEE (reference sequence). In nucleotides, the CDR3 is TGTGCCAGCAGCTTGGCTAGCGGGGGGATCACAGATACGCAGTATTTT. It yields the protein CASSLASGGITDTQYF.

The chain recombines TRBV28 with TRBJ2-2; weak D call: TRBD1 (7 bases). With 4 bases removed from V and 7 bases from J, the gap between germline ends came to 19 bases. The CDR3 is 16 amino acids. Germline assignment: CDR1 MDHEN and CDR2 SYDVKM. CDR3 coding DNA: TGTGCCAGCAGTTCCAGACAGGGAGGCTTTAACGGGGAGCTGTTTTTT. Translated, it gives CASSSRQGGFNGELFF.